Below, one TCR beta chain is given with its context. This sample was included in a study of response to subunit inactivated influenza vaccine. Germline CDR1 and CDR2: SGHTA and FQGNSA. The V end was cut by 5 bases, the J end by 2 bases, with 13 bases between. This CDR3 region has 15 residues. TCRdb itself ran the RT-PCR reads through MiXCR, one entry per CDR3 protein. The data show 610,000 or so distinct CDR3 sequences, approximately 15% seen once. The sequence was collected from a man between 50 and 59 years old who received an inactivated influenza vaccine. The sample was PBMCs from blood, taken approximately 13 days after vaccination. This chain links TRBV7-2 with TRBJ1-3; D might be TRBD1 (5 bases). The DNA for the CDR3 is TGTGCCAGCAGCCAAGCGGGGGGAACTGGAAACACCATATATTTT. The encoded protein is CASSQAGGTGNTIYF.